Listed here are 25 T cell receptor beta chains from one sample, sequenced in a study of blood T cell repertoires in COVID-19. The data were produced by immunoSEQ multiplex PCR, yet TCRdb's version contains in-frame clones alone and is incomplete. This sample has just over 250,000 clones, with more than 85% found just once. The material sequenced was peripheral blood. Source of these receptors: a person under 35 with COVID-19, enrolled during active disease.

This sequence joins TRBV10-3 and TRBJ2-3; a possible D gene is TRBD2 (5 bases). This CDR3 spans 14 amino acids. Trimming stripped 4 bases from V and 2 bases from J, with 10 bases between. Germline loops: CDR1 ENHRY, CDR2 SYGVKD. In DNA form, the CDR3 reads TGTGCCATCAGTGTAGGACTTAACACAGATACGCAGTATTTT. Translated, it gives CAISVGLNTDTQYF.

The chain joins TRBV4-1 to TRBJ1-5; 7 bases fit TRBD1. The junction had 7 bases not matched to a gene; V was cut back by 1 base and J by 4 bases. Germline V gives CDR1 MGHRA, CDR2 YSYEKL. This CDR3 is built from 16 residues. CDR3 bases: TGCGCCAGCAGCCAAGTCGGGACAGAACGAAATCAGCCCCAGCATTTT. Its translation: CASSQVGTERNQPQHF.

CDR3 in DNA: TGTGCCAGTTCTACGAGGCAGGGTGAGACCCAGTACTTC. This gives the protein CASSTRQGETQYF. The J gene is TRBJ2-5, the V gene TRBV19; possible D gene TRBD1, 5 bases. Between the trimmed V and J ends, which lost 8 bases and 5 bases, there was a span of 15 bases. Germline-derived CDR1 and CDR2 are LNHDA and SQIVND (reference sequence). The CDR3 is made up of 13 amino acids.

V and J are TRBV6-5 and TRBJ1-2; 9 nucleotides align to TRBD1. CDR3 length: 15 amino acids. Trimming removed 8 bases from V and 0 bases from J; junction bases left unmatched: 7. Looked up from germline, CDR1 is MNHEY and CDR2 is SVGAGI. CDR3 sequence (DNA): TGTGCCAGCTTAGGTGGGGACAGGGCTAACTATGGCTACACCTTC. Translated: CASLGGDRANYGYTF.

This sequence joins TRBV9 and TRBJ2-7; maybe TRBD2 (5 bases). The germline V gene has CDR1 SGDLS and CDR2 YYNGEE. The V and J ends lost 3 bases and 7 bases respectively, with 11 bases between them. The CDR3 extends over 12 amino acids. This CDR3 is CASSGATGEQYF. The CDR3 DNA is TGTGCCAGCAGCGGTGCGACGGGAGAGCAGTACTTC.

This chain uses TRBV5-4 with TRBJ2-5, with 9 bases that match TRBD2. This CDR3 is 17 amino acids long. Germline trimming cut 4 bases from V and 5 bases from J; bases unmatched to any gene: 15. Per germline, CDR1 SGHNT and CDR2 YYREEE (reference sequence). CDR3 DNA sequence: TGTGCCAGCAGCCTGCCAGTAGCGGGAGAGCGCCTGGAGACCCAGTACTTC. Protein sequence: CASSLPVAGERLETQYF. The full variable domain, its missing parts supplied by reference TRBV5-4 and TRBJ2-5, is ETGVTQSPTHLIKTRGQQVTLRCSSQSGHNTVSWYQQALGQGPQFIFQYYREEENGRGNFPPRFSGLQFPNYSSELNVNALELDDSALYLCASSLPVAGERLETQYFGPGTRLLVL.

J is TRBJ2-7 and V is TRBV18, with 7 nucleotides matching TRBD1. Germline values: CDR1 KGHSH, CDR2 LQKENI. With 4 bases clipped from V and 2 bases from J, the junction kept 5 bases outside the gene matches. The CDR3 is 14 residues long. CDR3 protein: CASSRPGQTYEQYF. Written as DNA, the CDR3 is TGTGCCAGCTCACGGCCGGGACAGACCTACGAGCAGTACTTC.

The CDR3 sequence is CASSREGANLAKNIQYF. CDR3 sequence (DNA): TGTGCCAGCAGCCGCGAGGGGGCGAACCTAGCCAAAAACATTCAGTACTTC. This chain joins TRBV5-4 and TRBJ2-4; 7 bases are a match to TRBD1. V lost 4 bases, J lost 0 bases, and 10 bases stayed unmatched. Germline loops: CDR1 SGHNT, CDR2 YYREEE (reference sequence). This CDR3 comprises 17 residues.

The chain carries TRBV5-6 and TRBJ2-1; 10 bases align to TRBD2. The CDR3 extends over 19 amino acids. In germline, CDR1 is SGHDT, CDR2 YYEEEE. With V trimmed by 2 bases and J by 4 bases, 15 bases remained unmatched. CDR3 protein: CASSFREREGRPLYNEQFF. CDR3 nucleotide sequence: TGTGCCAGCAGCTTCCGAGAGCGGGAGGGCCGACCGCTTTACAATGAGCAGTTCTTC.

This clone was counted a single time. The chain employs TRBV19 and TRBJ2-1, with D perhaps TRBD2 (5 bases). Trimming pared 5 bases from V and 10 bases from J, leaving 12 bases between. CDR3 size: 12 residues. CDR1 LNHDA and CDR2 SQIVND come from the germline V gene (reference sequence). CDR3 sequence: CASSPRTGEQFF. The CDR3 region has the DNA TGTGCCAGTAGTCCCCGGACTGGAGAGCAGTTCTTC.

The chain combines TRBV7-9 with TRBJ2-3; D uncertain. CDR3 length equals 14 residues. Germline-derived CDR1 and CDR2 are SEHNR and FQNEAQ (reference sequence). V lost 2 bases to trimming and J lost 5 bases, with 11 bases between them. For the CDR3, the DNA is TGTGCCAGCAGCTTATCAGAGGTCCGAGATACGCAGTATTTT. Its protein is CASSLSEVRDTQYF.

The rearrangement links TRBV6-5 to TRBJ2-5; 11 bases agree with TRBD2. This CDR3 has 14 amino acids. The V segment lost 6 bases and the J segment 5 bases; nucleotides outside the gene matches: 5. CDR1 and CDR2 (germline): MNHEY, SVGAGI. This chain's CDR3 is CASSPTSGIETQYF. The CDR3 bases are TGTGCCAGCAGCCCGACTAGCGGGATCGAGACCCAGTACTTC.

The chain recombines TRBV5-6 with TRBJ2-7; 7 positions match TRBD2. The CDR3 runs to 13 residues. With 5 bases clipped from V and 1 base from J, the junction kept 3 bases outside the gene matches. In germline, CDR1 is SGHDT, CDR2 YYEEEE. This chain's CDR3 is CASSPLASYEQYF. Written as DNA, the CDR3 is TGTGCCAGCAGTCCACTAGCGTCCTACGAGCAGTACTTC.

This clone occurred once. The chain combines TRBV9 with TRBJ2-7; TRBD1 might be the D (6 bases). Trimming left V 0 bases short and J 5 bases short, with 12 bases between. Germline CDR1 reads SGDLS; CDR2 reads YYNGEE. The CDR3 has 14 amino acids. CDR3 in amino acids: CASSVGAGAHEQYF. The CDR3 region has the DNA TGTGCCAGCAGCGTAGGGGCAGGGGCCCACGAGCAGTACTTC.

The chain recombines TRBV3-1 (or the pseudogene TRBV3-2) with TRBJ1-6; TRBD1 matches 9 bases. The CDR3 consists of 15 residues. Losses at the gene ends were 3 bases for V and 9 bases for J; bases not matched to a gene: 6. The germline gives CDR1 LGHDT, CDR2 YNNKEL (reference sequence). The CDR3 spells CASSQAGQGISPLHF. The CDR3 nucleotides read TGTGCCAGCAGCCAGGCGGGACAGGGAATTTCACCCCTCCACTTT.

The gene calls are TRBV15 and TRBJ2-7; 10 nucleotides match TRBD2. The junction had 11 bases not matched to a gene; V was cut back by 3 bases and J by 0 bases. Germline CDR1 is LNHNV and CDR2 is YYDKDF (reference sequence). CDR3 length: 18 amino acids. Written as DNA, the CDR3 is TGTGCCACCAGCAGGGGTCTAGCGGGAGTCTTCAGCTCCTACGAGCAGTACTTC. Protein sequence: CATSRGLAGVFSSYEQYF.

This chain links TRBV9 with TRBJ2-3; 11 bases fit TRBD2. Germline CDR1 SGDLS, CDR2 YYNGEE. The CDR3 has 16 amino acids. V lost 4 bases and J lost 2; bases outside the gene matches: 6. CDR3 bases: TGTGCCAGCAGCCCCGGGACTAGCGGTAACACAGATACGCAGTATTTT. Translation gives CASSPGTSGNTDTQYF.

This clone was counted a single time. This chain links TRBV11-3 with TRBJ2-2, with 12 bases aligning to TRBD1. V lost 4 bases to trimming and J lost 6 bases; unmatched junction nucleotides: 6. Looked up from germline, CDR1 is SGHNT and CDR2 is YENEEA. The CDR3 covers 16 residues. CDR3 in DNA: TGTGCCAGCAGCTCTCCGGGACAGGGGGCCCCCGGGGAGCTGTTTTTT. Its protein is CASSSPGQGAPGELFF.

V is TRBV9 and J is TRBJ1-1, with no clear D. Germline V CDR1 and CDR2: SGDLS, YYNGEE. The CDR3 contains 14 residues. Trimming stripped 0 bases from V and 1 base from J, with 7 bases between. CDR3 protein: CASSVEPTNTEAFF. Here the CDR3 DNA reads TGTGCCAGCAGCGTAGAACCTACGAACACTGAAGCTTTCTTT.

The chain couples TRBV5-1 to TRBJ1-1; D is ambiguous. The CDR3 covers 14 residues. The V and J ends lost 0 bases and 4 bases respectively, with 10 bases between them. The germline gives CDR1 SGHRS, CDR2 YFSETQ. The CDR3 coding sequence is TGCGCCAGCAGCTTGGCTGGGGAGAGCACTGAAGCTTTCTTT. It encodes CASSLAGESTEAFF.

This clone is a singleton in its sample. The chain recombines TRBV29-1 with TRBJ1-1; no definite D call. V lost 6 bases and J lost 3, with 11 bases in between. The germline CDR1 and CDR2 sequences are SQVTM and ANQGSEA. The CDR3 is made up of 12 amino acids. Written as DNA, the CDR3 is TGCAGCGTCCCGGGGTACTACACTGAAGCTTTCTTT. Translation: CSVPGYYTEAFF.

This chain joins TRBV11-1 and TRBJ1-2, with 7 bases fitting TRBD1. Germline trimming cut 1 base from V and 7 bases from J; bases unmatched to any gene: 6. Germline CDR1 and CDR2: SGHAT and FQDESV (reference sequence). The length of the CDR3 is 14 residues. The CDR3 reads CASSLDGQARGYTF. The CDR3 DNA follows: TGTGCCAGCAGCTTAGATGGACAGGCTCGTGGCTACACCTTC.

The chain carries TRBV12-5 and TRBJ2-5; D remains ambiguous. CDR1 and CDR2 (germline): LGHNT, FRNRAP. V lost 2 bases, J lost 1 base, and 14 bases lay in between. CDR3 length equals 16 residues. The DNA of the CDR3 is TGTGCTAGTGGTTTGACAGAGACCCTGATCCAAGAGACCCAGTACTTC. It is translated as CASGLTETLIQETQYF.

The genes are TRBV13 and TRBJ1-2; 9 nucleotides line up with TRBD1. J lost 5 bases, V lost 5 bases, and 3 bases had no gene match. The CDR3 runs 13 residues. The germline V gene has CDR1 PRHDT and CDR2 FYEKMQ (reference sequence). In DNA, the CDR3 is TGTGCCAGCAGCACGGACAGGGGATATGGCTACACCTTC. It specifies CASSTDRGYGYTF.

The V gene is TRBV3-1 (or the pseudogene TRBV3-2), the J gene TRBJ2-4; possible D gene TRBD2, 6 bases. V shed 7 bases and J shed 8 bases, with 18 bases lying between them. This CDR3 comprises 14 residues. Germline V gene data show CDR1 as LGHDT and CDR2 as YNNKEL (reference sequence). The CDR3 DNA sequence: TGTGCCAGCACCTCAAGGGAGGACCAGGACATTCAGTACTTC. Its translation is CASTSREDQDIQYF.